A selection of T cell receptor beta chains follows, all from one sample in a study of cytomegalovirus exposure and HLA in healthy donors. Measured with immunoSEQ multiplex PCR; TCRdb has only the in-frame clones, and not every one. The table includes more than 95,000 clones, around 10% detected once. The source material was PBMCs. Receptors originate from a middle-aged man in good health and CMV-seropositive. CDR3s include the opening cysteine and the closing phenylalanine or tryptophan. D genes are given only for firm matches. The size field is filled for only some rows; it gives once, few, many or a size class.

d_call	v_call	clone_size	j_call	cdr3_nt	cdr3_aa
.	TRBV13	.	TRBJ2-7	TGTGCCAGCAGCCCCCCCGGCACAGGCCCCTACGAGCAGTACTTC	CASSPPGTGPYEQYF
TRBD2	TRBV7-2	few	TRBJ2-3	TGTGCCAGCAGCGGCGGGGGGACTAGTCTTCAAGATACGCAGTATTTT	CASSGGGTSLQDTQYF
.	TRBV6-5	.	TRBJ1-2	TGTGCCAGCAGTTACGATGGGGCTGAGTATGGCTACACCTTC	CASSYDGAEYGYTF
TRBD1	TRBV12-5	few	TRBJ1-1	TGTGCTAGTGGTCATTTCAACAGGGGAACTGAAGCTTTCTTT	CASGHFNRGTEAFF
.	TRBV1	few	TRBJ2-7	TGCACCAGCAGCCCACAGGGTTTGTGGTGCTACGAGCAGTACTTC	CTSSPQGLWCYEQYF
TRBD2	TRBV27	few	TRBJ2-3	TGTGCCAGCAGTGTTAGCGGGAGTCTGGATACGCAGTATTTT	CASSVSGSLDTQYF
TRBD1	TRBV9	.	TRBJ1-1	TGTGCCAGCAGCGCCGGGACAGGTAAGGTGAACACTGAAGCTTTCTTT	CASSAGTGKVNTEAFF
TRBD1	TRBV7-9	.	TRBJ2-7	TGTGCCAGCAGCCGGGGACAGGTAGCCTACGAGCAGTACTTC	CASSRGQVAYEQYF
TRBD2	TRBV29-1	.	TRBJ2-1	TGCAGCGTGGAACTAGCGGGAGTCTCCTACAATGAGCAGTTCTTC	CSVELAGVSYNEQFF
.	TRBV9	few	TRBJ1-4	TGTGCCAGCAGCGGGACAGTTAATGAAAAACTGTTTTTT	CASSGTVNEKLFF
.	TRBV5-1	.	TRBJ1-1	TGCGCCAGCAGCTTGGGCCGTCGGGACAAGAACACTGAAGCTTTCTTT	CASSLGRRDKNTEAFF
TRBD2	TRBV9	.	TRBJ2-5	TGTGCCAGCAGCGCTGGGACTAGCGGAAGAGAGACCCAGTACTTC	CASSAGTSGRETQYF
TRBD1	TRBV29-1	few	TRBJ2-7	TGCAGCGTTGTCGACAGGGTTATAGGGTACGAGCAGTACTTC	CSVVDRVIGYEQYF
TRBD2	TRBV27	.	TRBJ2-1	TGTGCCAGCAGTCGCGGACTAGGCTCCTACAATGAGCAGTTCTTC	CASSRGLGSYNEQFF
TRBD1	TRBV5-8	.	TRBJ2-1	TGTGCCAGCAGCTACTCCGGGACAGGGGGAAATGAGCAGTTCTTC	CASSYSGTGGNEQFF
TRBD2	TRBV10-3	.	TRBJ2-3	TGTGCCATCAGTGAGTCGATGGGGAGCGGGAGTTTCGGGGATACGCAGTATTTT	CAISESMGSGSFGDTQYF
TRBD2	TRBV15	.	TRBJ2-1	TGTGCCACCAGCAGAGGACTAGCGGGAGAGTTTTTATTCGATGAGCAGTTCTTC	CATSRGLAGEFLFDEQFF